Each of the 25 T cell receptor beta chains below was sequenced from the same sample in a study of blood T cell repertoires in COVID-19 (dated by TCRdb to 2018 to 2021). Library preparation used the immunoSEQ multiplex PCR assay. As stored in TCRdb, this immuneACCESS dataset retains in-frame rearrangements with V and J assigned. A fraction of the clones does not appear; measured against another copy, unresolved V genes explain less than half of the discrepancy, and the remainder lacks a known reason. The sample records more than 90,000 clones, about 92% of which are singletons. The top ten clonotypes cover more than 5% of the sample. Material for sequencing was peripheral blood. These receptors were taken from a man aged 50 to 59 with active COVID-19.

This clone was seen a few times. The rearrangement links TRBV6-5 to TRBJ2-1; 7 bases are shared with TRBD2. Germline V gene lookup returns CDR1 MNHEY and CDR2 SVGAGI. Trimming took 8 bases from V and 7 from J; bases not matched to a gene: 11. CDR3 length equals 14 residues. CDR3 loop: CASAPQGGRNEQFF. The CDR3 nucleotides are TGTGCCAGCGCCCCCCAGGGCGGGAGAAATGAGCAGTTCTTC.

V is TRBV7-9 and J is TRBJ2-3; possibly TRBD1 for D (5 bases). The CDR3 totals 15 residues. Looked up from germline, CDR1 is SEHNR and CDR2 is FQNEAQ (reference sequence). Trimming shortened V by 3 bases and J by 2 bases, and 12 bases separated the two germline ends. The CDR3 nucleotides are TGTGCCAGCAGCTTCGTTAGGGGATTCACAGATACGCAGTATTTT. It is translated as CASSFVRGFTDTQYF.

This chain links TRBV4-1 with TRBJ2-1; D unclear. The CDR3 sequence is 14 residues long. The germline V gene has CDR1 MGHRA and CDR2 YSYEKL. Trimming left V 5 bases short and J 0 bases short, with 8 bases between. The CDR3 nucleotides are TGCGCCAGCAGCTTCTCGAGCTCCTACAATGAGCAGTTCTTC. The encoded protein is CASSFSSSYNEQFF.

This chain connects TRBV29-1 to TRBJ2-7; 9 nucleotides match TRBD1. J lost 6 bases, V lost 7 bases, and 7 bases had no gene match. The CDR3 totals 12 residues. Germline V gives CDR1 SQVTM, CDR2 ANQGSEA. The CDR3 nucleotides read TGCAGCGGAGTGACAGGGGGAAGCGAGCAGTACTTC. It codes for CSGVTGGSEQYF.

The chain joins TRBV6-6 to TRBJ1-3; 7 nucleotides agree with TRBD1. The CDR3 totals 16 residues. Unmatched junction bases numbered 6, after V lost 1 base and J lost 3 bases. In germline, CDR1 is MNHNY, CDR2 SVGAGI (reference sequence). CDR3 sequence reads: CASSYYRQGDGNTIYF. CDR3 sequence (DNA): TGTGCCAGCAGTTACTATCGGCAGGGGGATGGAAACACCATATATTTT.

The rearrangement links TRBV5-1 to TRBJ1-4; 7 bases are shared with TRBD1. This CDR3 is built from 14 residues. The trim removed 1 base at V and 3 bases at J, leaving 0 bases unmatched. Germline V lookup: CDR1 SGHRS, CDR2 YFSETQ. The CDR3 reads CASSLQGANEKLFF. The CDR3, as DNA: TGCGCCAGCAGCTTGCAGGGGGCTAATGAAAAACTGTTTTTT.

This rearrangement joins TRBV5-1 to TRBJ1-1, with TRBD1 identical over 7 bases. The CDR3 has 14 residues. Germline assignment: CDR1 SGHRS and CDR2 YFSETQ. V was clipped by 2 bases and J by 5 bases; unmatched bases: 6. Written as DNA, the CDR3 is TGCGCCAGCAGCTTCTCGGGACAGATGACTGAAGCTTTCTTT. Its protein product is CASSFSGQMTEAFF.

The rearrangement links TRBV7-9 to TRBJ1-1, with D possibly matching TRBD1 (6 bases). V was shortened by 5 bases and J by 3 bases, with 13 bases between the two germline ends. Germline V gives CDR1 SEHNR, CDR2 FQNEAQ (reference sequence). This CDR3 has 14 residues. The CDR3 region has the DNA TGTGCCAGCAGCCCCAGGGGTTCGGACACTGAAGCTTTCTTT. Translation: CASSPRGSDTEAFF.

The V call is TRBV3-1 (or the pseudogene TRBV3-2), the J call TRBJ2-7; TRBD2 matches at 11 bases. The CDR3 has 15 residues. V shed 5 bases, J shed 2 bases, and the junction held 5 bases outside the gene matches. CDR1 LGHDT and CDR2 YNNKEL come from the germline V gene (reference sequence). The CDR3 DNA follows: TGTGCCAGCAGCAAACTAGCGGGAGCGACCTACGAGCAGTACTTC. This gives the protein CASSKLAGATYEQYF.

This chain joins TRBV6-6 and TRBJ1-2, with D possibly TRBD1 on 5 matching bases. V was clipped by 3 bases and J by 2 bases, with 13 bases between them. Germline CDR1 MNHNY, CDR2 SVGAGI (reference sequence). The CDR3 spans 15 residues. The CDR3 bases are TGTGCCAGCAGTTATGACAGCGAACACAACTATGGCTACACCTTC. Translating gives CASSYDSEHNYGYTF.

The rearrangement links TRBV4-1 to TRBJ1-5; 7 bases match TRBD1. This CDR3 has 16 amino acids. Germline V gene data show CDR1 as MGHRA and CDR2 as YSYEKL. Trimming removed 0 bases from V and 3 bases from J; junction bases left unmatched: 5. The CDR3 protein is CASSQEMGQYNQPQHF. Here the CDR3 DNA reads TGCGCCAGCAGCCAAGAAATGGGACAGTACAATCAGCCCCAGCATTTT.

J is TRBJ1-2 and V is TRBV3-1 (or the pseudogene TRBV3-2); tentatively, D is TRBD1 (6 bases). CDR1 is LGHDT, CDR2 YNNKEL, per germline (reference sequence). This CDR3 has 13 residues. The V end lost 2 bases, the J end lost 7 bases, and 11 bases lay between the germline ends. The CDR3 nucleotides are TGTGCCAGCAGCCAATCTAACAGGGCTGGCTACACCTTC. It is translated as CASSQSNRAGYTF.

This CDR3 reads CASSLPPRENLNYGYTF. CDR3 coding DNA: TGTGCCAGCAGCTTACCTCCGAGGGAGAACCTTAACTATGGCTACACCTTC. This sequence joins TRBV7-9 and TRBJ1-2; no clear D gene. The CDR3 length is 17 residues. Germline V lookup: CDR1 SEHNR, CDR2 FQNEAQ (reference sequence). The ends were cut back, 2 bases at V and 1 base at J, with 17 bases in the middle.

The chain links TRBV7-2 to TRBJ2-3, with TRBD2 matching over 10 bases. This CDR3 has 14 amino acids. Germline V gives CDR1 SGHTA, CDR2 FQGNSA. V lost 5 bases to trimming and J lost 7 bases; unmatched junction nucleotides: 6. The CDR3 sequence is CASSQGLASNTQYF. CDR3 bases: TGTGCCAGCAGCCAGGGACTAGCGTCAAATACGCAGTATTTT. The complete variable domain, with remaining parts taken from reference TRBV7-2 and TRBJ2-3, reads GAGVSQSPSNKVTEKGKDVELRCDPISGHTALYWYRQSLGQGLEFLIYFQGNSAPDKSGLPSDRFSAERTGGSVSTLTIQRTQQEDSAVYLCASSQGLASNTQYFGPGTRLTVL.

The J gene is TRBJ2-1, the V gene TRBV27; 9 bases match TRBD1. CDR3 length equals 16 residues. The ends lost 5 bases at V and 4 bases at J; junction bases unmatched: 9. From germline, CDR1 is MNHEY and CDR2 SMNVEV (reference sequence). The CDR3 is CASSPQGTGPYNEQFF. The CDR3 coding sequence is TGTGCCAGCAGTCCCCAGGGGACAGGGCCATACAATGAGCAGTTCTTC.

In this sample, this clone turned up once. The V and J genes are TRBV28 and TRBJ1-2; maybe TRBD1 (5 bases). CDR3 size: 14 residues. Trimming removed 5 bases at V and 8 bases at J, with 18 bases between. Germline lookup yields CDR1 MDHEN and CDR2 SYDVKM. CDR3 protein: CASSLQTVPGGYTF. The CDR3 DNA sequence: TGTGCCAGCAGTCTCCAGACAGTTCCAGGAGGCTACACCTTC.

The V call is TRBV18, the J call TRBJ1-5, with TRBD1 identical over 7 bases. CDR3 length equals 17 residues. V dropped 2 bases and J dropped 0; count of bases not matched to a gene: 7. Germline V lookup: CDR1 KGHSH, CDR2 LQKENI. CDR3 protein: CASSPGQAVYSNQPQHF. The CDR3 nucleotides are TGTGCCAGCTCACCAGGACAGGCCGTCTATAGCAATCAGCCCCAGCATTTT.

CDR3 in amino acids: CAWSRLRLGQLSYTF. CDR3 in DNA: TGTGCCTGGAGCCGCCTAAGGTTGGGACAGCTTTCCTACACCTTC. The J gene is TRBJ1-2, the V gene TRBV30; 7 positions agree with TRBD1. CDR1 and CDR2 (germline): GTSNPN, SVGIG (reference sequence). The CDR3 runs to 15 residues. Germline trimming cut 3 bases from V and 10 bases from J; bases unmatched to any gene: 17.

The chain recombines TRBV18 with TRBJ1-1; a weak D match, TRBD1 (5 bases). This CDR3 comprises 14 residues. Trimming cost V 4 bases and J 3 bases, with 12 bases left between them. Germline V gives CDR1 KGHSH, CDR2 LQKENI. The CDR3 here is CASSQEGTDTEAFF. In DNA form, the CDR3 reads TGTGCCAGCTCACAGGAGGGGACGGACACTGAAGCTTTCTTT.

This chain uses TRBV6-5 with TRBJ1-3; D uncertain. CDR1 is MNHEY, CDR2 SVGAGI, per germline. The CDR3 is made up of 16 amino acids. V was clipped by 0 bases and J by 0 bases, with 9 bases between them. CDR3 bases: TGTGCCAGCAGTTACTCTGGCCTGAACTCTGGAAACACCATATATTTT. Encoded protein: CASSYSGLNSGNTIYF.

The gene calls are TRBV7-3 and TRBJ1-2; the D gene is possibly TRBD1 (5 bases). The ends were cut back, 5 bases at V and 0 bases at J, with 13 bases in the middle. This CDR3 comprises 15 residues. CDR1 and CDR2 from the germline V gene are SGHTA and FQGTGA. The CDR3 protein is CASSLRGGPNYGYTF. In DNA, the CDR3 is TGTGCCAGCAGCCTCCGGGGGGGACCTAACTATGGCTACACCTTC.

This sequence joins TRBV9 and TRBJ2-3, with 11 bases fitting TRBD2. The V segment lost 3 bases and the J segment 3 bases; nucleotides outside the gene matches: 6. This CDR3 comprises 16 residues. The germline V gene encodes CDR1 SGDLS and CDR2 YYNGEE. The CDR3 nucleotides read TGTGCCAGCAGCGCCCAACTAGCGGGAGAAACAGATACGCAGTATTTT. It specifies CASSAQLAGETDTQYF.

This chain joins TRBV27 and TRBJ2-1, with 9 bases matching TRBD1. Germline values: CDR1 MNHEY, CDR2 SMNVEV (reference sequence). The trim removed 5 bases at V and 5 bases at J, leaving 4 bases unmatched. This CDR3 has 14 residues. This CDR3 reads CASSPTGGNNEQFF. CDR3 DNA sequence: TGTGCCAGCAGTCCGACAGGGGGAAACAATGAGCAGTTCTTC.

The chain joins TRBV7-9 to TRBJ2-3; TRBD1 agrees at 7 bases. The CDR3 has 14 amino acids. With 5 bases clipped from V and 2 bases from J, the junction kept 4 bases outside the gene matches. Germline assignment: CDR1 SEHNR and CDR2 FQNEAQ (reference sequence). The CDR3 sequence: CASSRQGDTDTQYF. The CDR3 DNA follows: TGTGCCAGCAGCCGGCAGGGGGACACAGATACGCAGTATTTT.

The J gene is TRBJ1-5, the V gene TRBV28; D is unresolved. Trimming removed 6 bases at V and 4 bases at J, with 13 bases between. This CDR3 has 14 residues. CDR1 is MDHEN, CDR2 SYDVKM, per germline. CDR3 sequence reads: CASRLYRSNQPQHF. DNA for the CDR3: TGTGCCAGCAGGCTATACAGATCTAATCAGCCCCAGCATTTT.